The rows below give T cell receptor beta chains drawn from one sample of a study of blood T cell repertoires in COVID-19. The protocol was immunoSEQ multiplex PCR, while the TCRdb copy is restricted to in-frame clones and leaves out a portion. This sample carries roughly 200,000 clones, roughly 82% of them seen once, and the ten largest clones take 4.5% to 7%. The sequenced sample consisted of PBMCs or T cells enriched from blood (not recorded which). These receptors originate from a man aged 40-50 years with acute COVID-19. Each CDR3 is given with its conserved first and last residue. D genes are given only for firm matches. The size of a clone is reported for some rows only, either as once, few or many, or as a class for expanded clones.

d_gene: NA
j_gene: TRBJ1-1
abundance: few
v_gene: TRBV6-2/TRBV6-3
CDR3aa: CASSSQSGKTTEAFF
CDR3nt: TGTGCCAGCAGTTCCCAATCAGGGAAAACCACTGAAGCTTTCTTT

d_gene: TRBD1
j_gene: TRBJ2-7
abundance: NA
v_gene: TRBV27
CDR3aa: CASSPTPGQGYSQYF
CDR3nt: TGTGCCAGCAGTCCCACTCCGGGACAGGGTTATTCGCAGTACTTC

d_gene: NA
j_gene: TRBJ2-3
abundance: NA
v_gene: TRBV29-1
CDR3aa: CSVGKMTAGSGEQYF
CDR3nt: TGCAGCGTTGGCAAAATGACCGCAGGGTCTGGGGAGCAGTATTTT

d_gene: NA
j_gene: TRBJ1-6
abundance: NA
v_gene: TRBV14
CDR3aa: CASSPRGSGSPLHF
CDR3nt: TGTGCCAGCAGCCCCCGAGGGTCCGGTTCACCCCTCCACTTT

d_gene: TRBD2
j_gene: TRBJ2-7
abundance: NA
v_gene: TRBV18
CDR3aa: CASSPGLGISYEQYF
CDR3nt: TGTGCCAGCTCACCGGGACTAGGTATATCCTACGAGCAGTACTTC

d_gene: TRBD1
j_gene: TRBJ2-1
abundance: NA
v_gene: TRBV7-9
CDR3aa: CASTGQGGPREQFF
CDR3nt: TGTGCCAGTACGGGACAGGGAGGCCCCAGGGAGCAGTTCTTC

d_gene: NA
j_gene: TRBJ1-6
abundance: NA
v_gene: TRBV9
CDR3aa: CASSSRGGQKNSPLHF
CDR3nt: TGTGCCAGCAGCTCTAGGGGGGGGCAAAAGAATTCACCCCTCCACTTT

d_gene: NA
j_gene: TRBJ2-5
abundance: NA
v_gene: TRBV5-4
CDR3aa: CASRTEVSWEGGETQYF
CDR3nt: TGTGCCAGCCGTACGGAAGTCAGCTGGGAGGGGGGAGAGACCCAGTACTTC

d_gene: TRBD1
j_gene: TRBJ2-2
abundance: NA
v_gene: TRBV2
CDR3aa: CASMGQGIAGELFF
CDR3nt: TGTGCCAGCATGGGACAGGGAATCGCCGGGGAGCTGTTTTTT

d_gene: NA
j_gene: TRBJ2-4
abundance: NA
v_gene: TRBV5-4
CDR3aa: CASSWESGDIQYF
CDR3nt: TGTGCCAGCAGCTGGGAGTCAGGAGACATTCAGTACTTC

d_gene: NA
j_gene: TRBJ1-4
abundance: once
v_gene: TRBV27
CDR3aa: CASSLGGFGEKLFF
CDR3nt: TGTGCCAGCAGTTTAGGAGGGTTTGGGGAAAAACTGTTTTTT

d_gene: TRBD2
j_gene: TRBJ2-7
abundance: NA
v_gene: TRBV28
CDR3aa: CASSLSPGLGSSSYEQYF
CDR3nt: TGTGCCAGCAGTTTATCCCCGGGACTAGGATCCTCCTCCTACGAGCAGTACTTC

d_gene: TRBD2
j_gene: TRBJ2-3
abundance: NA
v_gene: TRBV19
CDR3aa: CASISGTDTQYF
CDR3nt: TGTGCCAGTATTAGCGGGACTGATACGCAGTATTTT

d_gene: TRBD1
j_gene: TRBJ2-7
abundance: NA
v_gene: TRBV27
CDR3aa: CASRVTGGYHEQYF
CDR3nt: TGTGCCAGCCGTGTTACAGGGGGCTACCACGAGCAGTACTTC

d_gene: NA
j_gene: TRBJ2-7
abundance: NA
v_gene: TRBV29-1
CDR3aa: CSVGEPLYEQYF
CDR3nt: TGCAGCGTTGGGGAGCCGCTGTACGAGCAGTACTTC

d_gene: NA
j_gene: TRBJ1-4
abundance: NA
v_gene: TRBV5-1
CDR3aa: CASSFEAATNEKLFF
CDR3nt: TGCGCCAGCAGCTTCGAGGCAGCAACTAATGAAAAACTGTTTTTT

d_gene: TRBD1
j_gene: TRBJ1-5
abundance: NA
v_gene: TRBV6-5
CDR3aa: CAFSGTVNQPQHF
CDR3nt: TGTGCCTTTTCCGGGACAGTTAATCAGCCCCAGCATTTT

d_gene: NA
j_gene: TRBJ2-6
abundance: NA
v_gene: TRBV28
CDR3aa: CASSLEGAGANVLTF
CDR3nt: TGTGCCAGCAGTTTAGAGGGGGCTGGGGCCAACGTCCTGACTTTC

d_gene: NA
j_gene: TRBJ1-4
abundance: NA
v_gene: TRBV19
CDR3aa: CASIDGQRREKLFF
CDR3nt: TGTGCCAGTATCGACGGACAGAGACGGGAAAAACTGTTTTTT

d_gene: NA
j_gene: TRBJ2-7
abundance: NA
v_gene: TRBV29-1
CDR3aa: CSVVSYEQYF
CDR3nt: TGCAGCGTCGTATCCTACGAGCAGTACTTC

d_gene: TRBD2
j_gene: TRBJ2-4
abundance: NA
v_gene: TRBV10-3
CDR3aa: CAIYSGRGRDIQYF
CDR3nt: TGTGCCATCTACAGCGGGAGGGGAAGGGACATTCAGTACTTC

d_gene: TRBD2
j_gene: TRBJ2-3
abundance: NA
v_gene: TRBV9
CDR3aa: CASSATSGSSDTQYF
CDR3nt: TGTGCCAGCAGCGCCACTAGCGGGAGTTCAGATACGCAGTATTTT

d_gene: TRBD2
j_gene: TRBJ2-5
abundance: NA
v_gene: TRBV9
CDR3aa: CASSPHLAGGPETQYF
CDR3nt: TGTGCCAGCAGCCCCCATTTAGCGGGAGGGCCGGAGACCCAGTACTTC

d_gene: TRBD1
j_gene: TRBJ1-2
abundance: NA
v_gene: TRBV4-2
CDR3aa: CATQGTNYGYTF
CDR3nt: TGTGCCACACAGGGGACTAACTATGGCTACACCTTC

d_gene: NA
j_gene: TRBJ1-6
abundance: NA
v_gene: TRBV7-9
CDR3aa: CASSSDMESNSPLHF
CDR3nt: TGTGCCAGCAGCTCGGACATGGAAAGCAATTCACCCCTCCACTTT

d_gene: TRBD2
j_gene: TRBJ2-1
abundance: NA
v_gene: TRBV7-2
CDR3aa: CASSQQGLGLAGYNEQFF
CDR3nt: TGTGCCAGCAGCCAACAGGGACTTGGACTAGCGGGTTACAATGAGCAGTTCTTC

d_gene: NA
j_gene: TRBJ2-1
abundance: NA
v_gene: TRBV4-2
CDR3aa: CASSQGGASPRYNEQFF
CDR3nt: TGTGCCAGCAGCCAAGGCGGAGCCTCCCCCCGCTACAATGAGCAGTTCTTC

d_gene: NA
j_gene: TRBJ2-4
abundance: NA
v_gene: TRBV19
CDR3aa: CASSMGILSQGIKNIQYF
CDR3nt: TGTGCCAGTAGTATGGGGATCCTCTCACAGGGAATCAAAAACATTCAGTACTTC

d_gene: TRBD2
j_gene: TRBJ2-1
abundance: NA
v_gene: TRBV4-2
CDR3aa: CASSGVRAGGPNEQFF
CDR3nt: TGTGCCAGCAGCGGGGTTCGGGCGGGAGGGCCTAATGAGCAGTTCTTC

d_gene: TRBD2
j_gene: TRBJ2-2
abundance: NA
v_gene: TRBV7-9
CDR3aa: CASSLSSGNTGELFF
CDR3nt: TGTGCCAGCAGCTTATCTAGCGGGAACACCGGGGAGCTGTTTTTT

d_gene: NA
j_gene: TRBJ2-7
abundance: NA
v_gene: TRBV19
CDR3aa: CASSGQLGEQYF
CDR3nt: TGTGCCAGTAGTGGACAATTGGGCGAGCAGTACTTC

d_gene: TRBD2
j_gene: TRBJ2-1
abundance: NA
v_gene: TRBV10-3
CDR3aa: CAISRSGAGGSYNEQFF
CDR3nt: TGTGCCATCAGTCGGAGTGGGGCGGGAGGATCCTACAATGAGCAGTTCTTC

d_gene: NA
j_gene: TRBJ1-2
abundance: NA
v_gene: TRBV25-1
CDR3aa: CASSVSGGFGYTF
CDR3nt: TGTGCCAGCAGTGTGAGCGGGGGCTTTGGCTACACCTTC

d_gene: NA
j_gene: TRBJ2-4
abundance: NA
v_gene: TRBV6-2/TRBV6-3
CDR3aa: CASSYPSLTLAKNIQYF
CDR3nt: TGTGCCAGCAGTTACCCCTCTTTGACATTAGCCAAAAACATTCAGTACTTC

d_gene: TRBD2
j_gene: TRBJ2-7
abundance: NA
v_gene: TRBV30
CDR3aa: CASAGGRNEQYF
CDR3nt: TGTGCCTCCGCGGGAGGGAGGAACGAGCAGTACTTC

d_gene: NA
j_gene: TRBJ2-2
abundance: NA
v_gene: TRBV7-2
CDR3aa: CASSFGGWTRTGELFF
CDR3nt: TGTGCCAGCAGCTTCGGCGGGTGGACCCGCACCGGGGAGCTGTTTTTT

d_gene: NA
j_gene: TRBJ2-7
abundance: NA
v_gene: TRBV2
CDR3aa: CASSEVAGPEQYF
CDR3nt: TGTGCCAGCAGTGAAGTAGCAGGGCCCGAGCAGTACTTC

d_gene: NA
j_gene: TRBJ1-2
abundance: NA
v_gene: TRBV12-5
CDR3aa: CASGFGRGLSLNYGYTF
CDR3nt: TGTGCTAGTGGTTTCGGTAGAGGGTTATCCCTTAACTATGGCTACACCTTC

d_gene: TRBD2
j_gene: TRBJ2-3
abundance: NA
v_gene: TRBV4-1
CDR3aa: CASSHVAGDTQYF
CDR3nt: TGCGCCAGCAGCCATGTAGCGGGAGATACGCAGTATTTT

d_gene: TRBD1
j_gene: TRBJ1-2
abundance: NA
v_gene: TRBV28
CDR3aa: CASSSTGTGNYGYTF
CDR3nt: TGTGCCAGCAGTTCTACCGGGACAGGGAACTATGGCTACACCTTC

d_gene: NA
j_gene: TRBJ1-3
abundance: NA
v_gene: TRBV7-2
CDR3aa: CASSTPGRMSSGNTIYF
CDR3nt: TGTGCCAGCAGCACCCCAGGCCGGATGTCCTCTGGAAACACCATATATTTT

d_gene: NA
j_gene: TRBJ1-5
abundance: NA
v_gene: TRBV4-1
CDR3aa: CASSQEQGNQPQHF
CDR3nt: TGCGCCAGCAGCCAAGAACAGGGCAATCAGCCCCAGCATTTT

d_gene: TRBD1
j_gene: TRBJ1-4
abundance: NA
v_gene: TRBV27
CDR3aa: CASRGQGLNEKLFF
CDR3nt: TGTGCCAGCAGGGGACAGGGGCTTAATGAAAAACTGTTTTTT

d_gene: NA
j_gene: TRBJ2-1
abundance: NA
v_gene: TRBV24-1
CDR3aa: CATSEALASEQFF
CDR3nt: TGTGCCACCAGTGAAGCTCTCGCATCCGAGCAGTTCTTC

d_gene: NA
j_gene: TRBJ2-6
abundance: NA
v_gene: TRBV6-5
CDR3aa: CASGGRPSGANVLTF
CDR3nt: TGTGCCAGCGGGGGCAGGCCCTCTGGGGCCAACGTCCTGACTTTC

d_gene: NA
j_gene: TRBJ2-3
abundance: NA
v_gene: TRBV4-1
CDR3aa: CASSPPDTFSDTQYF
CDR3nt: TGCGCCAGCAGCCCCCCGGACACGTTTTCGGATACGCAGTATTTT

d_gene: TRBD1
j_gene: TRBJ1-2
abundance: NA
v_gene: TRBV30
CDR3aa: CAWNSGTGDGYTF
CDR3nt: TGTGCCTGGAACTCCGGGACAGGGGACGGCTACACCTTC